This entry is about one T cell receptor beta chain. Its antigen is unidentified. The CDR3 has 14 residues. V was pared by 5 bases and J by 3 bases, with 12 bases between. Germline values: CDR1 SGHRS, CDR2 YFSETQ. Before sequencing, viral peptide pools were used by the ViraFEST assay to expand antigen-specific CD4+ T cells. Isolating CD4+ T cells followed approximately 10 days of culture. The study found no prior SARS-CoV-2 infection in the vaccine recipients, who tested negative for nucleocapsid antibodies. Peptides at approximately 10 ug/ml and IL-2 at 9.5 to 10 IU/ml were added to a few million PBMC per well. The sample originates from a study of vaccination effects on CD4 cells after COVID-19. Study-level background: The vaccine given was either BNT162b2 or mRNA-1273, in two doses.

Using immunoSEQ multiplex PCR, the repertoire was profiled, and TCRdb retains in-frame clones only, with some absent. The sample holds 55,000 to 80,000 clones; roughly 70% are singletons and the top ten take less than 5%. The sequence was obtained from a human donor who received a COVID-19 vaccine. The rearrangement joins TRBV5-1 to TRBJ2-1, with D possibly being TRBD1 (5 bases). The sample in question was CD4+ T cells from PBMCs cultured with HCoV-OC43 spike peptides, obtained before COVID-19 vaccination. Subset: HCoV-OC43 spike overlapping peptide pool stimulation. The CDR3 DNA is TGCGCCAGCAGGGAACAGGCAAACTACAATGAGCAGTTCTTC. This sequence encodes CASREQANYNEQFF.